This T cell receptor beta chain was found in a study of post-analysis software for immune sequencing data. About the study: Secondary progressive, relapsing-remitting and progressive-relapsing multiple sclerosis were among the included disease courses.

Incorporated into the TCR beta cDNA libraries were unique molecular identifiers, which served to reduce PCR and sequencing biases. Hundreds of thousands of cDNA molecules came from approximately 1 to 10 million T cells. TCRdb used MiXCR to reprocess the PCR reads, holding one entry per CDR3 protein. The data contain about 540,000 distinct CDR3 sequences, around 36% of them singletons. This clonotype was recorded a few times. Its antigen is undetermined. Looked up from germline, CDR1 is SGHTA and CDR2 is FQGTGA. The CDR3 sequence is 13 residues long. V was trimmed by 4 bases and J by 3 bases, leaving 9 bases between them. The study, taken as a whole, reports: The five TRBV segments detected at higher frequency in patients than in controls included TRBV5-6, TRBV5-1 and TRBV20-1. Compared with controls, patients showed significantly lower normalized Chao1 diversity. Samples from one preparation batch, clustered by F measure, grouped strongly together.

This chain uses TRBV7-3 with TRBJ1-1; TRBD1 might be the D (5 bases). The sequence came from a girl under 18 with multiple sclerosis. The sequenced material came from blood. The CDR3 sequence: CASSYAGDTEAFF. CDR3 nucleotides: TGTGCCAGCAGCTATGCGGGGGACACTGAAGCTTTCTTT.